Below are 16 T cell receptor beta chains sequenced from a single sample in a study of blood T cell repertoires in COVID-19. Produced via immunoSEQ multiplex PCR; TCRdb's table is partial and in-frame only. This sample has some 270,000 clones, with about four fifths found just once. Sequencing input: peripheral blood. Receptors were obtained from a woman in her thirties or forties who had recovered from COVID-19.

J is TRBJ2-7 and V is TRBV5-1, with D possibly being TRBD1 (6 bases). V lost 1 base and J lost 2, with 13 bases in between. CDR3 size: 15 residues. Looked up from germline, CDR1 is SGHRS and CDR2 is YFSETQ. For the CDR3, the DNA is TGCGCCAGCAGCTTGAGAGGGACAAGTCCCTACGAGCAGTACTTC. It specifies CASSLRGTSPYEQYF.

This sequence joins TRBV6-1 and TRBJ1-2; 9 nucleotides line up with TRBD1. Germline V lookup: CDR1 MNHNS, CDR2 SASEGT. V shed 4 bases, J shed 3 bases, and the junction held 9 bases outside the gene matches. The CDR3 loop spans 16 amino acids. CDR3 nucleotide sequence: TGTGCCAGCAGTGCGAACACGGGACAGGGTGACTATGGCTACACCTTC. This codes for CASSANTGQGDYGYTF.

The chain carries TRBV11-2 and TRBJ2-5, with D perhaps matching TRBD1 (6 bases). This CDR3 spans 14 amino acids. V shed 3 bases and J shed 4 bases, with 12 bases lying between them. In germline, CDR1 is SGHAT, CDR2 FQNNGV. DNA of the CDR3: TGTGCCAGCAGCTTCGCAGGGGAGAGAGAGACCCAGTACTTC. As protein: CASSFAGERETQYF. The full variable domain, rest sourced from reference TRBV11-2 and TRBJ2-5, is EAGVAQSPRYKIIEKRQSVAFWCNPISGHATLYWYQQILGQGPKLLIQFQNNGVVDDSQLPKDRFSAERLKGVDSTLKIQPAKLEDSAVYLCASSFAGERETQYFGPGTRLLVL.

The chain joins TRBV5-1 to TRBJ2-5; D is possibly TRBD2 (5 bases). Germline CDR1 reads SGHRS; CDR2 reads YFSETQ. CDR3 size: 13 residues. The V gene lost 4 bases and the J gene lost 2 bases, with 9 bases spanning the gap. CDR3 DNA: TGCGCCAGCAGCCGGGAATTACAAGAGACCCAGTACTTC. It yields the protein CASSRELQETQYF.

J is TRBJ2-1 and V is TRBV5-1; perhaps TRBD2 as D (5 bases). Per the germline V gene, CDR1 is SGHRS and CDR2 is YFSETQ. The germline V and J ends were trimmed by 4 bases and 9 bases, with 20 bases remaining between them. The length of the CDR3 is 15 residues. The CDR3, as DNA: TGCGCCAGCAGCACACTAGTCGATGGGCTCAGTGAGCAGTTCTTC. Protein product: CASSTLVDGLSEQFF.

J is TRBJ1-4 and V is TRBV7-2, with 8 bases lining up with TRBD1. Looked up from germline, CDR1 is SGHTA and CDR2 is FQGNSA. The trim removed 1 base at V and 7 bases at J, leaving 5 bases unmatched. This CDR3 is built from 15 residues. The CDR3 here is CASSLGGQAGEKLFF. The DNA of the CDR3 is TGTGCCAGCAGCTTAGGGGGACAGGCTGGTGAAAAACTGTTTTTT.

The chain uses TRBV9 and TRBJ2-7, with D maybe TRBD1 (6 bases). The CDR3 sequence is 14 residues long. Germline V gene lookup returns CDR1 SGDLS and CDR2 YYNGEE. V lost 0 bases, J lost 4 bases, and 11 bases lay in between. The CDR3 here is CASSVGVRGYEQYF. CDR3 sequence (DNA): TGTGCCAGCAGCGTAGGGGTCAGGGGTTACGAGCAGTACTTC.

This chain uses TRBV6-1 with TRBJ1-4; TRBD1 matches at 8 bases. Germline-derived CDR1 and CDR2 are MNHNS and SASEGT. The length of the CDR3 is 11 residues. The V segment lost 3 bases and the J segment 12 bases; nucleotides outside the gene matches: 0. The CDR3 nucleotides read TGTGCCAGCAGTGAGACAGGGGAACTGTTTTTT. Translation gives CASSETGELFF.

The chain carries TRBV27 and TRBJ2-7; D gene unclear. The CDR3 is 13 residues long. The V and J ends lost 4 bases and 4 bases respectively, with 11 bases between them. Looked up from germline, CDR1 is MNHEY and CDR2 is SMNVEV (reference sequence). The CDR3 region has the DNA TGTGCCAGCAGTTCGCCCCCCCTATACGAGCAGTACTTC. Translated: CASSSPPLYEQYF.

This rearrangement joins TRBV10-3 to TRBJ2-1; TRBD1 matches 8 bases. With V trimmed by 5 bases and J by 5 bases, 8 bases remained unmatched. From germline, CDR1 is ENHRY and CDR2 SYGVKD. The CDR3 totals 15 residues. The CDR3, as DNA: TGTGCCATCAGTTCCGGACAGGGAAGTAACAATGAGCAGTTCTTC. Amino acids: CAISSGQGSNNEQFF.

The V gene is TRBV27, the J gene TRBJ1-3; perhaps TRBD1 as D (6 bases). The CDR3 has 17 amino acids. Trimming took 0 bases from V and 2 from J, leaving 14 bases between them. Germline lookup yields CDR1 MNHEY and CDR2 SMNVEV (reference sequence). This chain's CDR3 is CASSLSAPGVTGNTIYF. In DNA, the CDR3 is TGTGCCAGCAGTTTATCCGCACCAGGGGTGACTGGAAACACCATATATTTT.

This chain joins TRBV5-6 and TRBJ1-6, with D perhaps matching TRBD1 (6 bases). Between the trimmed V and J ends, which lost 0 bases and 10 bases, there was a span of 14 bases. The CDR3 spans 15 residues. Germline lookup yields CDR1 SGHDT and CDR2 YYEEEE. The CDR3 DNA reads TGTGCCAGCAGCTTGGATTCGGGGGGCGGATCACCCCTCCACTTT. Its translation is CASSLDSGGGSPLHF. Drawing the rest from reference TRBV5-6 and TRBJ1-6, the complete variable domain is DAGVTQSPTHLIKTRGQQVTLRCSPKSGHDTVSWYQQALGQGPQFIFQYYEEEERQRGNFPDRFSGHQFPNYSSELNVNALLLGDSALYLCASSLDSGGGSPLHFGNGTRLTVT.

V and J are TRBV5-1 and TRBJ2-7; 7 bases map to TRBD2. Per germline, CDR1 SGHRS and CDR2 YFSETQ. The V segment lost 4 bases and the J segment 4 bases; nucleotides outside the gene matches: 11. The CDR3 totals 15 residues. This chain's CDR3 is CASSPGGSVLYEQYF. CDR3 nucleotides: TGCGCCAGCAGCCCGGGCGGGAGCGTTCTATACGAGCAGTACTTC.

The DNA of the CDR3 is TGTGCCAGCAGCTTAGGACTAGCGGGGGAGTACTACGAGCAGTACTTC. This translates into CASSLGLAGEYYEQYF. The chain links TRBV11-2 to TRBJ2-7; 12 bases are a match to TRBD2. The V gene's germline CDR1 is SGHAT and CDR2 FQNNGV. Unmatched junction bases numbered 4, after V lost 1 base and J lost 3 bases. This CDR3 region has 16 residues.

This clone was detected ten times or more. CDR3 region: CASSLANGGRYNEQFF. CDR3 bases: TGCGCCAGCAGCTTGGCAAACGGGGGGCGCTACAATGAGCAGTTCTTC. The V and J genes are TRBV5-1 and TRBJ2-1; TRBD2 is a possible D gene (7 bases). Germline values: CDR1 SGHRS, CDR2 YFSETQ. This CDR3 has 16 residues. V was pared by 0 bases and J by 3 bases, with 13 bases between.

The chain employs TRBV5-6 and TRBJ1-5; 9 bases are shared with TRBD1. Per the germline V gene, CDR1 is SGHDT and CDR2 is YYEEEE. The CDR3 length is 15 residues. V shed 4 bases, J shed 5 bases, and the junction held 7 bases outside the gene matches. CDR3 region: CASSHWTGDYQPQHF. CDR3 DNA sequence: TGTGCCAGCAGCCACTGGACAGGGGACTATCAGCCCCAGCATTTT. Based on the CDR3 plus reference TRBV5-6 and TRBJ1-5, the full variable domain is DAGVTQSPTHLIKTRGQQVTLRCSPKSGHDTVSWYQQALGQGPQFIFQYYEEEERQRGNFPDRFSGHQFPNYSSELNVNALLLGDSALYLCASSHWTGDYQPQHFGDGTRLSIL.